This record concerns one TCR beta chain sequence. PCR was performed a second time for roughly 7 to 12 cycles using a sample-barcoded 5' primer and a J-beta primer mix. TCRdb ran MiXCR on the 5' RACE reads and lists one entry per CDR3 protein. The sample holds roughly 1,300,000 distinct CDR3 sequences, around 59% seen once. This entry is derived from a study of blood T cells in healthy people across ages. This CDR3 is built from 13 residues. Germline values: CDR1 MGHRA, CDR2 YSYEKL. The sequenced material came from blood. V gene TRBV4-1 combines with J gene TRBJ2-4; weak D call: TRBD2 (5 bases). The assigned J gene may be wrong: the sequence end matches TRBJ2-7 better. This TCR came from a man aged 18 to 35 in good health. In nucleotides, the CDR3 is TGCGCCAGCAGGGTTACTAGGCCCTACGAGCAGTACTTC. Its protein is CASRVTRPYEQYF.